What follows is one T cell receptor (beta chain) and its context. Its antigen is unidentified. Profiling relied on immunoSEQ multiplex PCR, and the TCRdb table lists in-frame clones only, not all of them. The sample carries about 710,000 clones, approximately 73% recorded once. This sample is drawn from a study of shared clonotypes between healthy human individuals. Study findings and constraints: Non-shared clonotypes had lower generation probabilities than those shared by all four donors.

Each sample came from a Caucasian adult donor living in Nashville, Tennessee. The CD4+ fraction was divided into a CD45RA+ naive subset and a CD45RA-negative memory subset. Germline V gene data show CDR1 as KGHSH and CDR2 as LQKENI. Trimming cost V 3 bases and J 2 bases, with 13 bases left between them. The CDR3 is made up of 15 amino acids. V gene TRBV18 combines with J gene TRBJ1-2; possible D gene TRBD1, 6 bases. The specimen sequenced was memory CD4+ T cells sorted from blood. Subset indicated: CD45RA-negative fraction. The receptor comes from a woman aged 25 to 39 in good health. CDR3 sequence reads: CASSPGGQSNYGYTF. The CDR3 DNA reads TGTGCCAGCTCACCCGGTGGACAGAGCAACTATGGCTACACCTTC.